A selection of T cell receptor beta chains follows, all from one sample in a study of cytomegalovirus exposure and HLA in healthy donors. The repertoire was sequenced with immunoSEQ multiplex PCR; TCRdb's copy has only in-frame clones and lacks some. Among 120,000 or so clones listed, 10% were seen once. Sequenced input: PBMCs. These receptors were obtained from a young woman in good health and CMV-seropositive. CDR3s include the opening cysteine and the closing phenylalanine or tryptophan.

j_call | v_call | cdr3_aa
TRBJ2-1 | TRBV2 | CASSQTTSGGYNEQFF
TRBJ2-1 | TRBV7-9 | CASSLGGRAGNEQFF
TRBJ2-3 | TRBV9 | CASSGLAGPTDTQYF
TRBJ1-5 | TRBV6-6 | CASRTGTAANQPQHF
TRBJ2-1 | TRBV7-3 | CASSYPEGGRDEQFF
TRBJ2-7 | TRBV30 | CASSGSYEQYF
TRBJ2-7 | TRBV7-8 | CASSSSTGDAYF
TRBJ2-1 | TRBV7-3 | CASSLLALAGASNEQFF
TRBJ1-2 | TRBV21-1 | CASSKADKNGYTF
TRBJ2-1 | TRBV10-3 | CAISEFDGSSYNEQFF
TRBJ1-1 | TRBV5-6 | CASSLGQGVSEAFF
TRBJ1-6 | TRBV4-1 | CASSQEDRANSPLHF
TRBJ1-3 | TRBV2 | CASIQDRVRNTIYF
TRBJ1-1 | TRBV6-6 | CASSYLTGSNTEAFF
TRBJ2-1 | TRBV6-1 | CASESLTNEQFF
TRBJ1-1 | TRBV5-6 | CASSLAGNTEAFF
TRBJ2-1 | TRBV4-2 | CASSEKEGGSRYNEQFF
TRBJ2-3 | TRBV5-1 | CASSSIGPSGSPLDTQYF
TRBJ2-7 | TRBV10-3 | CAISGVASGTYEQYF
TRBJ2-2 | TRBV4-2 | CASSPPSPRLNTGELFF
TRBJ2-3 | TRBV6-1 | CASRQGQVSTDTQYF
TRBJ1-1 | TRBV29-1 | CSATGTVNTEAFF
TRBJ1-2 | TRBV30 | CAWSADRAYTF
TRBJ2-7 | TRBV4-2 | CASSQDSGNEQYF
TRBJ1-2 | TRBV5-6 | CASRRANYGYTF
TRBJ2-1 | TRBV18 | CASSPRTILNEQFF
TRBJ2-5 | TRBV10-3 | CAISANRGGPETQYF
TRBJ1-1 | TRBV5-4 | CASSFGFRTVNTEAFF
TRBJ1-4 | TRBV15 | CATSSWLTGSGEKLFF
TRBJ1-2 | TRBV29-1 | CRVYRGPYGYTF
TRBJ2-1 | TRBV7-9 | CASTLGTFSDEQFF
TRBJ2-7 | TRBV19 | CASSRAGTYEQYF
TRBJ1-1 | TRBV2 | CASSVQGRATEAFF
TRBJ1-1 | TRBV7-3 | CASSRELYTEAFF
TRBJ2-1 | TRBV7-8 | CASSSLSGSSYNEQFF
TRBJ2-5 | TRBV2 | CARGQGGETQYF
TRBJ2-5 | TRBV5-8 | CASSPDGQIKETQYF
TRBJ2-1 | TRBV19 | CASTWTGDNEQFF
TRBJ1-1 | TRBV10-3 | CAISEGTGSGNTEAFF
TRBJ2-2 | TRBV9 | CASSPHLAGDGELFF
TRBJ2-7 | TRBV28 | CASSSPGLAGNEQYF
TRBJ2-2 | TRBV7-8 | CASSPFGWAGELFF
TRBJ2-5 | TRBV7-9 | CASSSLETQYF
TRBJ2-1 | TRBV6-4 | CASSDSSGSYNEQFF
TRBJ2-2 | TRBV7-6 | CASSLVIAGELFF
TRBJ2-1 | TRBV30 | CAWGLAGVYEQFF
TRBJ2-7 | TRBV10-3 | CAISVDRGSYEQYF
TRBJ1-2 | TRBV28 | CASSLGGAFNYGYTF
TRBJ1-1 | TRBV2 | CASRTQGGTEAFF
TRBJ2-3 | TRBV10-3 | CAISAGGFSTDTQYF
TRBJ1-3 | TRBV18 | CASSPPNRERNTIYF
TRBJ2-5 | TRBV18 | CASSRRGETQYF
TRBJ2-3 | TRBV9 | CASSPWTSDTDTQYF